The 21 T cell receptor beta chains listed next were all sequenced from one sample in a study of metastatic and nonmetastatic thyroid tumors. Through MiXCR, TCRdb re-clonotyped the PCR reads. The sample lists more than 10,000 clones; approximately 23% were seen once. No treatment had been given to any patient before thyroid surgery. The sequenced sample was adjacent normal tissue. The source of these receptors is a female donor with papillary thyroid cancer or a benign thyroid nodule (not recorded which). Some clones in this sample may be carry-over from other donors' samples.

This sequence joins TRBV7-2 and TRBJ2-5; TRBD2 aligns across 12 bases. This CDR3 comprises 14 residues. Germline V CDR1 and CDR2: SGHTA, FQGNSA. The ends lost 4 bases at V and 5 bases at J; junction bases unmatched: 2. CDR3 nucleotides: TGTGCCAGCAGCTCCGGACTAGCGGGGGAGACCCAGTACTTC. Protein: CASSSGLAGETQYF.

This clone showed up many times. V and J are TRBV2 and TRBJ2-1, with 9 bases identical to TRBD2. Germline values: CDR1 SNHLY, CDR2 FYNNEI. The length of the CDR3 is 17 residues. The ends lost 8 bases at V and 3 bases at J; junction bases unmatched: 14. Here the CDR3 DNA reads TGTGCCAGCGGTCTTGCGGGAGGGCCTATCTACTACAATGAGCAGTTCTTC. Protein sequence: CASGLAGGPIYYNEQFF.

By its share, this clone is medium-sized (0.01 to 0.1%). The chain has TRBV12-3 or TRBV12-4 and TRBJ2-1; D is unresolved. Trimming stripped 2 bases from V and 10 bases from J, with 12 bases between. There are 13 residues in the CDR3. The CDR3 loop reads CASSLSTAKEQFF. The CDR3 coding sequence is TGTGCCAGCAGTTTAAGTACCGCCAAGGAGCAGTTCTTC.

This clone was seen repeatedly, ten times or more. Other DNA sequences in the same sample also yield this CDR3. V gene TRBV11-2 combines with J gene TRBJ1-1; D might be TRBD1 (5 bases). Germline CDR1 is SGHAT and CDR2 is FQNNGV. This CDR3 spans 17 amino acids. V lost 1 base and J lost 8, with 23 bases in between. The CDR3 DNA is TGTGCCAGCAGCTTAGGGGCCAGGGTAGATGTATTCACCGAAGCTTTCTTT. This sequence encodes CASSLGARVDVFTEAFF.

There are a few counts of this clone. The chain employs TRBV6-1 and TRBJ1-2, with D maybe TRBD1 (5 bases). CDR1 MNHNS and CDR2 SASEGT come from the germline V gene. CDR3 length equals 15 residues. V lost 5 bases and J lost 9, with 22 bases in between. The CDR3 DNA is TGTGCCAGCAGTCCGGGGCAGGGAGGAAACTACCGCTACACCTTC. This translates into CASSPGQGGNYRYTF.

This clone occurred many times. The V and J genes are TRBV9 and TRBJ2-1; 8 nucleotides match TRBD2. The CDR3 runs 18 residues. Trimming at V came to 3 bases and at J to 2 bases, leaving 13 bases not matched to a gene. CDR1 is SGDLS and CDR2 is YYNGEE in the germline V gene. CDR3 nucleotide sequence: TGTGCCAGCAGCGCTAGCACGGCGAGCGGGAGAACCTACAATGAGCAGTTCTTC. This sequence encodes CASSASTASGRTYNEQFF. The full variable domain, its missing parts supplied by reference TRBV9 and TRBJ2-1, is DSGVTQTPKHLITATGQRVTLRCSPRSGDLSVYWYQQSLDQGLQFLIQYYNGEERAKGNILERFSAQQFPDLHSELNLSSLELGDSALYFCASSASTASGRTYNEQFFGPGTRLTVL.

By frequency in the sample, this clone is medium-sized. The rearrangement joins TRBV6-1 to TRBJ1-2, with TRBD1 matching over 10 bases. The CDR3 loop spans 13 amino acids. J lost 7 bases, V lost 6 bases, and 5 bases had no gene match. The V gene's germline CDR1 is MNHNS and CDR2 SASEGT. This chain's CDR3 is CASRPTGGSGYTF. For the CDR3, the DNA is TGTGCCAGCAGACCGACAGGGGGCTCTGGCTACACCTTC.

This clone was seen more than once but under ten times. V and J are TRBV20-1 and TRBJ1-6; weak D call: TRBD1 (5 bases). CDR3 size: 16 residues. Trimming shortened V by 1 base and J by 8 bases, and 18 bases separated the two germline ends. From germline, CDR1 is DFQATT and CDR2 SNEGSKA (reference sequence). The DNA for the CDR3 is TGCAGTGCTAGAGTGGCCCGGGGCAGGATGGATTCACCCCTCCACTTT. Its protein is CSARVARGRMDSPLHF.

This clone was counted many times. The rearrangement joins TRBV20-1 to TRBJ1-1; 9 nucleotides match TRBD1. The length of the CDR3 is 13 residues. V dropped 6 bases and J dropped 10; count of bases not matched to a gene: 12. From germline, CDR1 is DFQATT and CDR2 SNEGSKA (reference sequence). The CDR3 DNA is TGCAGTGCACCGGGACAGGGTTTCGGGTTAGCTTTCTTT. Its translation: CSAPGQGFGLAFF.

By frequency in the sample, this clone is medium-sized (0.01 to 0.1%). The rearrangement uses TRBV28 and TRBJ1-1, with TRBD1 identical over 8 bases. Germline assignment: CDR1 MDHEN and CDR2 SYDVKM. The CDR3 length is 13 residues. After removal of 6 bases from V and 6 bases from J, the junction contained 6 bases not matched to a gene. CDR3 DNA sequence: TGTGCCAGCAGCAGGGGGCGGATCGCTGAAGCTTTCTTT. It codes for CASSRGRIAEAFF.

This chain links TRBV30 with TRBJ1-2; maybe TRBD1 (5 bases). CDR1 and CDR2 from the germline V gene are GTSNPN and SVGIG (reference sequence). CDR3 length equals 17 residues. The V and J ends lost 4 bases and 2 bases respectively, with 23 bases between them. The CDR3 is CAWIHGDSRGDNYGYTF. CDR3 nucleotide sequence: TGTGCCTGGATTCATGGAGACTCGCGAGGGGACAACTATGGCTACACCTTC.

V usage is TRBV20-1 and J usage is TRBJ2-1, with 14 bases that match TRBD2. The CDR3 length is 15 residues. Germline loops: CDR1 DFQATT, CDR2 SNEGSKA (reference sequence). Unmatched junction bases numbered 3, after V lost 3 bases and J lost 5 bases. The CDR3 DNA reads as TGCAGTGCTAGTGGACTAGCGGGAGGCAACAATGAGCAGTTCTTC. This encodes CSASGLAGGNNEQFF.

A single count supports this clone. This could be a read error, since a much larger clone is one nucleotide away. The gene calls are TRBV7-8 and TRBJ2-3; D may be TRBD2 (6 bases). The V end was cut by 1 base, the J end by 2 bases, with 10 bases between. Germline CDR1 SGHVS, CDR2 FQNEAQ. The CDR3 contains 15 residues. The chain's CDR3 is CASSLVDYDTDTQYF. CDR3 bases: TGTGCCAGCAGCTTAGTGGACTACGACACAGATACGCAGTATTTT.

A note on this clone: The junction departs from germline at one end; a sequencing error may be responsible. The V gene is TRBV3-1, the J gene TRBJ1-1, with D maybe TRBD1 (6 bases). This CDR3 has 13 amino acids. Germline V lookup: CDR1 LGHDT, CDR2 YNNKEL (reference sequence). The CDR3 spells CACSPPGVSEAFF. As DNA, the CDR3 is TGTGCCTGCAGCCCCCCAGGGGTCTCTGAAGCTTTCTTT.

This clone counts as medium-sized. The chain combines TRBV6-7 with TRBJ1-1, with a weak D call TRBD1 (6 bases). TRBV6-7 is an ORF for which the function is uncertain. The V gene lost 2 bases and the J gene lost 0 bases, with 13 bases spanning the gap. This CDR3 has 16 residues. The CDR3 sequence is CASSYDRNSMNTEAFF. CDR3 DNA sequence: TGTGCCAGCAGTTACGACAGGAACTCAATGAACACTGAAGCTTTCTTT.

The chain employs TRBV9 and TRBJ1-4, with TRBD1 identical over 9 bases. The CDR3 spans 15 residues. The V segment lost 3 bases and the J segment 6 bases; nucleotides outside the gene matches: 6. Germline loops: CDR1 SGDLS, CDR2 YYNGEE. The CDR3 DNA reads TGTGCCAGCAGCGGCACCGGGACAGGGCATGAAAAACTGTTTTTT. It specifies CASSGTGTGHEKLFF.

The V gene is TRBV5-1, the J gene TRBJ2-7, with 13 nucleotides matching TRBD2. The length of the CDR3 is 14 residues. The germline CDR1 and CDR2 sequences are SGHRS and YFSETQ. V shed 5 bases and J 5 bases; nucleotides not matched to a gene: 4. DNA of the CDR3: TGCGCCAGCAGTCGGACTAGCGGGGGCCACGAGCAGTACTTC. Its protein product is CASSRTSGGHEQYF.

Comments on this clone: Sequence at one end of the junction differs from germline and may be a read error. The chain couples TRBV7-8 to TRBJ2-3, with D tentatively TRBD2 (5 bases). The CDR3 length is 15 residues. The germline gives CDR1 SGHVS, CDR2 FQNEAQ. CDR3 sequence (DNA): TGTGCCAGCAGGTTAGCGCCGATCCAGGCAGATACTCATTATTTT. It codes for CASRLAPIQADTHYF.

The rearrangement links TRBV2 to TRBJ1-5, with 7 nucleotides matching TRBD1. CDR3 size: 15 residues. Germline V gives CDR1 SNHLY, CDR2 FYNNEI. V gave up 6 bases and J gave up 6 bases; unmatched junction bases: 11. The CDR3 spells CASSETGQGGQPQHF. Written as DNA, the CDR3 is TGTGCCAGCAGCGAAACGGGGCAGGGGGGTCAGCCCCAGCATTTT. Full variable domain (missing parts from reference TRBV2 and TRBJ1-5): EPEVTQTPSHQVTQMGQEVILRCVPISNHLYFYWYRQILGQKVEFLVSFYNNEISEKSEIFDDQFSVERPDGSNFTLKIRSTKLEDSAMYFCASSETGQGGQPQHFGDGTRLSIL.

This clone was detected only a few times. The rearrangement joins TRBV11-1 to TRBJ1-1, with a weak D call TRBD1 (6 bases). Germline-derived CDR1 and CDR2 are SGHAT and FQDESV (reference sequence). Trimming cost V 3 bases and J 1 base, with 12 bases left between them. The CDR3 consists of 15 residues. CDR3 amino acids: CASSLGDRPNTEAFF. In nucleotides, the CDR3 is TGTGCCAGCAGCTTGGGTGACAGGCCGAACACTGAAGCTTTCTTT.

This clone has just a few counts. V is TRBV6-6 and J is TRBJ2-1; TRBD2 is a possible D gene (5 bases). The CDR3 consists of 15 residues. Germline V gene sequence: CDR1 MNHNY, CDR2 SVGAGI (reference sequence). Trimming pared 2 bases from V and 7 bases from J, leaving 15 bases between. As DNA, the CDR3 is TGTGCCAGCAGTTACGGAGGATGGGGAAGTAATGAGCAGTTCTTC. This encodes CASSYGGWGSNEQFF.